What follows describes a single T cell receptor beta chain. The data stem from a study of blood T cell repertoires in COVID-19. Using immunoSEQ multiplex PCR, the repertoire was profiled, and TCRdb retains in-frame clones only, with some absent. The repertoire has a few hundred thousand clones, about nine tenths of them found once; the top ten carry just under 4%. The CDR3 loop spans 14 amino acids. J was trimmed by 8 bases and V by 3 bases; bases with no gene match: 11. Germline CDR1 is GTSNPN and CDR2 is SVGIG (reference sequence). Sequencing input: peripheral blood. The chain recombines TRBV30 with TRBJ1-2; 8 positions match TRBD1. The origin of this receptor is a woman in her sixties with COVID-19, enrolled during active disease. The CDR3 DNA reads as TGTGCCTGGAGCTCCGGCGGACAGGGCTTCGGCTACACCTTC. Translated, it gives CAWSSGGQGFGYTF. Combining the CDR3 with reference TRBV30 and TRBJ1-2 gives the whole variable domain SQTIHQWPATLVQPVGSPLSLECTVEGTSNPNLYWYRQAAGRGLQLLFYSVGIGQISSEVPQNLSASRPQDRQFILSSKKLLLSDSGFYLCAWSSGGQGFGYTFGSGTRLTVV.